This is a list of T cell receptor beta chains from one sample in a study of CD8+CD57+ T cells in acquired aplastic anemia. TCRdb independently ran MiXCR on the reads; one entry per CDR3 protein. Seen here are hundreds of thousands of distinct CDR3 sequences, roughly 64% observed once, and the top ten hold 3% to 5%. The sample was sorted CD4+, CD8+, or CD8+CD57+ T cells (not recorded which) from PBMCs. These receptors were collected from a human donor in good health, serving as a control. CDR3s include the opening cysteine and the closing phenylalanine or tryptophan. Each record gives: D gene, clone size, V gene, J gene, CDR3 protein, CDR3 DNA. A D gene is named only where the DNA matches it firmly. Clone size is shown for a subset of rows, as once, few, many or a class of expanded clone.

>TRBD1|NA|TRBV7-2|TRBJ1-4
CASSRGTGNEKLFF
TGTGCCAGCAGCCGCGGGACAGGAAATGAAAAACTGTTTTTT
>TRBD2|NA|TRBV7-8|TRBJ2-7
CASSATPERGYEQYF
TGTGCCAGCAGCGCCACTCCCGAGCGGGGGTACGAGCAGTACTTC
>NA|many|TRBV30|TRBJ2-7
CAWRQGGYEQYF
TGTGCCTGGAGACAAGGGGGCTACGAGCAGTACTTC
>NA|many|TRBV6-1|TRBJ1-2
CASSGSGYGYTF
TGTGCCAGCAGCGGCTCAGGGTATGGCTACACCTTC
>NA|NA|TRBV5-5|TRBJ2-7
CASSYSGTPTREQYF
TGTGCCAGCAGCTATTCGGGGACCCCAACCAGGGAGCAGTACTTC
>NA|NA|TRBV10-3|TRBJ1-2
CAISEPDWNYHYTF
TGTGCCATCAGTGAGCCCGACTGGAACTATCACTACACCTTC
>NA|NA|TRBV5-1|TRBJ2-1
CASSLMGSSSNEQFF
TGTGCCAGCAGCTTGATGGGGAGTTCGTCCAATGAGCAGTTCTTC
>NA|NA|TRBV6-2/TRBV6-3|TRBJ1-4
CASRVSRQGNEKLFF
TGTGCCAGTCGGGTTTCGCGGCAGGGAAATGAAAAACTGTTTTTT
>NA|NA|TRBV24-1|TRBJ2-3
CATRSGSTDTQYF
TGTGCCACCAGGTCCGGAAGCACAGATACGCAGTATTTT
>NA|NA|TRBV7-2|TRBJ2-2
CASSGEAAITEALFF
TGTGCCAGCAGTGGAGAAGCTGCGATCACCGAAGCGCTGTTTTTT
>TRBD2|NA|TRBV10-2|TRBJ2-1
CASSELPGLAERINNEQFF
TGCGCCAGCAGTGAGTTACCGGGACTAGCGGAGAGGATTAACAATGAGCAGTTCTTC
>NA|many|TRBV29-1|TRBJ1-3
CAAGRSSGNTIYF
TGCGCCGCCGGCCGGAGCTCTGGAAACACCATATATTTT
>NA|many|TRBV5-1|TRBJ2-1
CASSLGPVNEQFF
TGCGCCAGCAGCTTGGGCCCTGTGAATGAGCAGTTCTTC
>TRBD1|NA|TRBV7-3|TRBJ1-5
CASGMMTGKNHPSF
TGTGCCAGCGGCATGATGACAGGGAAAAATCACCCCTCCTTT
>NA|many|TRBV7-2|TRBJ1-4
CASTTGLLDEKLFF
TGTGCCAGCACCACGGGACTTCTCGATGAAAAACTGTTTTTT
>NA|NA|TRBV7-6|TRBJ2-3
CASSLGVGGNTIQYF
TGTGCCAGCAGCTTAGGCGTTGGGGGAAACACCATACAGTATTTT
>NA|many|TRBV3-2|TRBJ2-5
CASSQDGAVETQYF
TGTGCCAGCAGCCAAGATGGGGCCGTAGAGACCCAGTACTTC
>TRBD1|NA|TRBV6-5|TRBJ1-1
CASSYTPGTGDTEAFF
TGTGCCAGCAGTTACACCCCCGGGACAGGGGATACTGAAGCTTTCTTT
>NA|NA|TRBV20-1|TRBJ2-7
CSASQLQRLSYEQYF
TGCAGTGCTAGTCAATTACAGAGACTATCCTACGAGCAGTACTTC
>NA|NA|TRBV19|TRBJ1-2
CASSVGLSGGYGYTF
TGTGCCAGTAGCGTAGGGCTATCAGGTGGCTATGGCTACACCTTC
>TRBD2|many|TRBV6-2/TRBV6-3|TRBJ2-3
CASSYQRGDTDTQYF
TGTGCCAGCAGTTACCAGCGGGGGGACACAGATACGCAGTATTTT
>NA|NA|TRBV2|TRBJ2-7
CASSAKTGSNKEYF
TGTGCCAGCAGCGCAAAAACAGGGTCTAACAAGGAATACTTC
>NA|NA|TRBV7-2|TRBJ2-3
CASSPKDGSYGYTYF
TGTGCCAGCAGCCCGAAAGACGGATCCTATGGCTACACCTATTTT
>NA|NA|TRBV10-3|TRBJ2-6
CASSGGASGANVLTF
TGTGCCAGCAGTGGGGGGGCGTCTGGGGCCAACGTCCTGACTTTC
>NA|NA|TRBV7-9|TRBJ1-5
CASSLGRGGHQPQHF
TGTGCCAGCAGCTTGGGGCGCGGGGGCCATCAGCCCCAGCATTTT